Sequencing of this T cell receptor beta chain was carried out in a study of cytomegalovirus exposure and HLA in healthy donors. Study results and limitations: Per published reports, the classifier diagnosed cytomegalovirus status with high specificity and sensitivity. Association of a missense DCLRE1C variant with TCR beta V- and J-gene trimming was reported in a later analysis. Most CMV-associated TCR beta chains appeared HLA-restricted in a later analysis.

The PCR was carried out with 60 Vbeta primers and 13 Jbeta primers. Sequencing used immunoSEQ multiplex PCR; TCRdb keeps in-frame clones, though not all of them. The sample records 150,000 to 200,000 clones, roughly 85% being singletons. About this clone: Its antigen is still unknown.

Although they were nominally healthy when sampled, donors likely had unrecorded immune exposures. CDR1 and CDR2 from the germline V gene are SGHRS and YFSETQ. Germline trimming cut 5 bases from V and 5 bases from J; bases unmatched to any gene: 12. The CDR3 is 15 residues long. The source is a man aged 50-59 years in good health and CMV-seropositive. The chain carries TRBV5-1 and TRBJ2-5; TRBD1 matches 7 bases. Sequenced material: PBMCs. This chain's CDR3 is CASRREPGRGETQYF. CDR3 DNA sequence: TGCGCCAGCAGACGGGAACCGGGCAGGGGGGAGACCCAGTACTTC.